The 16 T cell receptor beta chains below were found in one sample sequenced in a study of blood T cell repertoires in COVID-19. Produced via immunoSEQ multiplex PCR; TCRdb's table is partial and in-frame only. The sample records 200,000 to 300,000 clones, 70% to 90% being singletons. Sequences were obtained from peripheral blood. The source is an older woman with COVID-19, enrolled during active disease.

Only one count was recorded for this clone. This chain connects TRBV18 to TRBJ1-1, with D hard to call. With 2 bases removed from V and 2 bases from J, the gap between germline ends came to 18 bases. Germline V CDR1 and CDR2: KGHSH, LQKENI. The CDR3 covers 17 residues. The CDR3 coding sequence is TGTGCCAGCTCACCAGTTCCGGCAGGCAGACCAAACACTGAAGCTTTCTTT. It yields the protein CASSPVPAGRPNTEAFF.

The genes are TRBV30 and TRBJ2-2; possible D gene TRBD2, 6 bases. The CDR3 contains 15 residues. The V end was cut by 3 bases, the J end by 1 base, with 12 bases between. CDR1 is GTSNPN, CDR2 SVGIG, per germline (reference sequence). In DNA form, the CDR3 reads TGTGCCTGGAGGGGGGGACGGAAGAACACCGGGGAGCTGTTTTTT. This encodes CAWRGGRKNTGELFF.

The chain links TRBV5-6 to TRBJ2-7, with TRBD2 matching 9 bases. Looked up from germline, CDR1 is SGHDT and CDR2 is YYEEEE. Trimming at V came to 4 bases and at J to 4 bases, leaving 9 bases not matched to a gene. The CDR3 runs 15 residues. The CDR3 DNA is TGTGCCAGCAGCGGGCTCGGGACTAGCTTGTACGAGCAGTACTTC. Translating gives CASSGLGTSLYEQYF.

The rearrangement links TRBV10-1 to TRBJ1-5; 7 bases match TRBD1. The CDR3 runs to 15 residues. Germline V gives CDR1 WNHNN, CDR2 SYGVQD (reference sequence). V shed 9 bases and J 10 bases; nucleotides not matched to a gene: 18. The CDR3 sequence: CAREPHSGGFLPQHF. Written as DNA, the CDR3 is TGCGCCAGGGAACCACACTCAGGGGGATTTCTTCCCCAGCATTTT.

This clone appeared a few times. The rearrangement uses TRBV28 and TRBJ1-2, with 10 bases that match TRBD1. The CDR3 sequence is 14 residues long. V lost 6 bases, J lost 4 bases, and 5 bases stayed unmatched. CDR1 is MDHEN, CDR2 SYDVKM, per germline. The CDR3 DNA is TGTGCCAGCAGCTACGGACAGGGGGGCTATGGCTACACCTTC. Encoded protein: CASSYGQGGYGYTF.

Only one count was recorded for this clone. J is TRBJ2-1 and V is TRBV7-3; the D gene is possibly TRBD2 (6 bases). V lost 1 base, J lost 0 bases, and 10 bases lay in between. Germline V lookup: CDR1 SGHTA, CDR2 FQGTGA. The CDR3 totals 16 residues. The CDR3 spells CASSLMAGSSYNEQFF. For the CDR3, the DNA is TGTGCCAGCAGCTTAATGGCGGGGAGCTCCTACAATGAGCAGTTCTTC.

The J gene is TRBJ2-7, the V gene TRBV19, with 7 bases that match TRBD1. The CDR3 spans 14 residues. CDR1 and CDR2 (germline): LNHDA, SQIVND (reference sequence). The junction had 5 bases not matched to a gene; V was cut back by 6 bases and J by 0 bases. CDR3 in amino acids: CASSPRGYSYEQYF. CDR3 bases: TGTGCCAGTAGCCCCAGGGGGTACTCCTACGAGCAGTACTTC.

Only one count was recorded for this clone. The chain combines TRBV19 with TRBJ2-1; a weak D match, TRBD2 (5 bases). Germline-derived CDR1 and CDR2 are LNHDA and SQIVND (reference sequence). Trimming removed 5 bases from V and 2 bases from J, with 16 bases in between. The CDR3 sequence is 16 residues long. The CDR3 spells CASSWGSQTTYNEQFF. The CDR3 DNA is TGTGCCAGTAGTTGGGGTTCCCAGACTACCTACAATGAGCAGTTCTTC.

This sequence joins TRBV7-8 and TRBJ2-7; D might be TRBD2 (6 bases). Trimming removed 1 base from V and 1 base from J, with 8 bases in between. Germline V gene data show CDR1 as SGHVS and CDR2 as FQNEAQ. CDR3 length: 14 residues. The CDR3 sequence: CASSLGTNSYEQYF. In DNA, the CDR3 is TGTGCCAGCAGCTTAGGGACTAATTCCTACGAGCAGTACTTC. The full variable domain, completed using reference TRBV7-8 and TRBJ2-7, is GAGVSQSPRYKVAKRGQDVALRCDPISGHVSLFWYQQALGQGPEFLTYFQNEAQLDKSGLPSDRFFAERPEGSVSTLKIQRTQQEDSAVYLCASSLGTNSYEQYFGPGTRLTVT.

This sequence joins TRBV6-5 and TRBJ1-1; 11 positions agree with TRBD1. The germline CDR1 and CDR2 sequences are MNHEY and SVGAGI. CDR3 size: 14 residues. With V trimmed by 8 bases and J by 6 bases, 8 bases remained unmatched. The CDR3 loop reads CASVRGTGGPEAFF. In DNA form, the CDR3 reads TGTGCCAGCGTGCGGGGGACAGGGGGGCCTGAAGCTTTCTTT.

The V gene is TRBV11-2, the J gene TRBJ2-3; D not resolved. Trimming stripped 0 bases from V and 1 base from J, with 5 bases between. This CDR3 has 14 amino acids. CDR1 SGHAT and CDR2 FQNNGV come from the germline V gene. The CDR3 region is CASSLDAGTDTQYF. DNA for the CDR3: TGTGCCAGCAGCTTAGACGCGGGCACAGATACGCAGTATTTT.

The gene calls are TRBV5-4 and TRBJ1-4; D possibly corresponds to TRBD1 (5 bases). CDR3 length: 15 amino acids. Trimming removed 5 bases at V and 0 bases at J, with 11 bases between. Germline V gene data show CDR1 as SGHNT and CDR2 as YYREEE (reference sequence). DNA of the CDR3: TGTGCCAGCAGGCCAGACAGTCCAACTAATGAAAAACTGTTTTTT. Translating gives CASRPDSPTNEKLFF.

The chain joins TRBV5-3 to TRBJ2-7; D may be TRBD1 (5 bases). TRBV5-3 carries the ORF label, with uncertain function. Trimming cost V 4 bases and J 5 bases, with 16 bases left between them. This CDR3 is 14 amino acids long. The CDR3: CARSAQTDTDEQYF. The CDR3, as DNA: TGTGCCAGAAGCGCCCAGACAGATACCGACGAGCAGTACTTC.

CDR3 nucleotide sequence: TGTGCCAGCAGTGGCTTCCTAGGGGCCGTGAACACTGAAGCTTTCTTT. It yields the protein CASSGFLGAVNTEAFF. The chain has TRBV28 and TRBJ1-1; possible D gene TRBD1, 5 bases. With 5 bases removed from V and 0 bases from J, the gap between germline ends came to 16 bases. Germline CDR1 is MDHEN and CDR2 is SYDVKM. The length of the CDR3 is 16 residues.

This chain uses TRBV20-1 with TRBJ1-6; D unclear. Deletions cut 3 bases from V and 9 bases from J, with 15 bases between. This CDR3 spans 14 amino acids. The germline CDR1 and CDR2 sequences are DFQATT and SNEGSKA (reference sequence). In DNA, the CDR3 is TGCAGTGCTAGTGCTACACCGGGTTCTTCACCCCTCCACTTT. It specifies CSASATPGSSPLHF.

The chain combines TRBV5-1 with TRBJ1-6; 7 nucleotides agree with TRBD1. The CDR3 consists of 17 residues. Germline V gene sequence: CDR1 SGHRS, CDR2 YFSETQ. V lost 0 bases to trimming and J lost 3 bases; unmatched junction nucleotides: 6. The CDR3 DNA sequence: TGCGCCAGCAGCTTGGGAACAGGGGCCTACTATAATTCACCCCTCCACTTT. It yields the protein CASSLGTGAYYNSPLHF.